Below, one T cell receptor (beta chain) is given with its context. Nashville, Tennessee was home to all donors, who were Caucasian adults. This sample was taken from a study of shared clonotypes between healthy human individuals. Data came from immunoSEQ multiplex PCR; TCRdb stores just in-frame clones and leaves some out. The table shows 2,100,000 or so clones, with about 94% occurring only once. This CDR3 has 15 residues. The germline V and J ends were trimmed by 2 bases and 4 bases, with 15 bases remaining between them. Germline V gene data show CDR1 as GTSNPN and CDR2 as SVGIG (reference sequence).

The clonotype was recovered from a man aged 18 to 30 in good health. This chain connects TRBV30 to TRBJ1-5; D may be TRBD1 (6 bases). The source material was naive CD4+ T cells sorted from blood. Subset in this sample: CD45RA+ positively selected. CDR3 protein: CAWSRNLGQNQPQHF. The CDR3 DNA follows: TGTGCCTGGAGTAGGAACCTCGGACAGAATCAGCCCCAGCATTTT.